This T cell receptor beta chain was sequenced in a study of CD8 T cells in ankylosing spondylitis. In this sample, this clonotype turned up a few times. Its antigen is still unknown. The CDR3 is 14 residues long. V lost 7 bases and J lost 4, with 14 bases in between. The study, taken as a whole, reports: There was a TCR beta motif, made of several highly homologous variants, that appeared characteristic of ankylosing spondylitis blood. Earlier authors reported some of these motif variants in reactive arthritis synovial fluid and blood.

Researchers built TCR beta libraries using quantitative 5'-RACE with molecular barcodes. TCRdb analysed the 5' RACE reads with MiXCR anew, one entry per CDR3 protein. The sample lists over 600,000 distinct CDR3 sequences, around 17% occurring once. This chain connects TRBV12-3 or TRBV12-4 to TRBJ2-1; tentative D call: TRBD2 (5 bases). The source material was blood, either unsorted or a sorted T cell fraction (not recorded which). The clonotype comes from a male donor with ankylosing spondylitis. The CDR3 sequence: CASTPTNLYNEQFF. The CDR3 coding sequence is TGTGCCAGCACCCCGACTAACCTTTACAATGAGCAGTTCTTC.